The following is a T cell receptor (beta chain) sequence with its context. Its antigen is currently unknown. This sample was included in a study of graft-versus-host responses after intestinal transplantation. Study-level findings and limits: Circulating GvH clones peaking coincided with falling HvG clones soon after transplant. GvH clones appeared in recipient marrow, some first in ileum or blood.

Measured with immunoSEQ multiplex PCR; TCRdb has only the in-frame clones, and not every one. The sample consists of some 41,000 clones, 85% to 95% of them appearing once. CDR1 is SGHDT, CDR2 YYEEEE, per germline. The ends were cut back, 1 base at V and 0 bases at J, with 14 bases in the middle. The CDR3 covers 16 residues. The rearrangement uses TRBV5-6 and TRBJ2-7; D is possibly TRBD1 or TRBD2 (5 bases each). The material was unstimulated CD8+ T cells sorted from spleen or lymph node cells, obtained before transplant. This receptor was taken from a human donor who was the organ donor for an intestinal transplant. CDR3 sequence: CASSLPGTLSSYEQYF. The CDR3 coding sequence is TGTGCCAGCAGCTTGCCAGGGACCCTCAGCTCCTACGAGCAGTACTTC.